The 11 T cell receptor beta chains below all came from one sample that was sequenced in a study of blood T cell repertoires in COVID-19. The assay was immunoSEQ multiplex PCR, and TCRdb's table has in-frame clones only and misses some. The data hold around 270,000 clones, with about nine tenths observed a single time. Sequencing was performed on peripheral blood. All receptors come from a person aged 18 to 29 with COVID-19, enrolled during active disease.

The chain carries TRBV5-1 and TRBJ2-1, with TRBD2 matching over 8 bases. V lost 0 bases and J lost 8; bases outside the gene matches: 7. The CDR3 extends over 15 amino acids. The germline CDR1 and CDR2 sequences are SGHRS and YFSETQ. CDR3 nucleotides: TGCGCCAGCAGCTTGGAAGGGACTAGAGGCGATGAGCAGTTCTTC. It translates to CASSLEGTRGDEQFF. The entire variable domain, with the rest obtained from reference TRBV5-1 and TRBJ2-1, is as follows: KAGVTQTPRYLIKTRGQQVTLSCSPISGHRSVSWYQQTPGQGLQFLFEYFSETQRNKGNFPGRFSGRQFSNSRSEMNVSTLELGDSALYLCASSLEGTRGDEQFFGPGTRLTVL.

The chain carries TRBV5-6 and TRBJ1-4, with 11 positions matching TRBD1. The CDR3 runs 15 residues. Germline values: CDR1 SGHDT, CDR2 YYEEEE. Unmatched junction bases numbered 5, after V lost 2 bases and J lost 8 bases. CDR3: CASSLGQGANEKLFF. The CDR3 DNA reads as TGTGCCAGCAGCTTAGGACAGGGGGCGAACGAAAAACTGTTTTTT. The full variable domain, rest sourced from reference TRBV5-6 and TRBJ1-4, is DAGVTQSPTHLIKTRGQQVTLRCSPKSGHDTVSWYQQALGQGPQFIFQYYEEEERQRGNFPDRFSGHQFPNYSSELNVNALLLGDSALYLCASSLGQGANEKLFFGSGTQLSVL.

The chain couples TRBV5-1 to TRBJ2-1; no firm D call. CDR1 and CDR2 (germline): SGHRS, YFSETQ. The CDR3 is made up of 15 amino acids. V was shortened by 4 bases and J by 2 bases, with 13 bases between the two germline ends. CDR3 in amino acids: CASSVESSPYNEQFF. The CDR3 DNA follows: TGCGCCAGCAGCGTGGAGTCGAGCCCCTACAATGAGCAGTTCTTC.

This chain connects TRBV12-3 or TRBV12-4 to TRBJ2-1; 9 bases fit TRBD2. This CDR3 is built from 13 residues. V was pared by 10 bases and J by 6 bases, with 7 bases of the junction left unmatched. The CDR3: CATLLAGRNEQFF. In DNA form, the CDR3 reads TGTGCCACCTTACTAGCGGGTCGCAATGAGCAGTTCTTC.

The chain has TRBV7-9 and TRBJ1-4; 7 nucleotides line up with TRBD1. V gave up 5 bases and J gave up 0 bases; unmatched junction bases: 0. Germline V gene sequence: CDR1 SEHNR, CDR2 FQNEAQ (reference sequence). The CDR3 spans 14 residues. The DNA for the CDR3 is TGTGCCAGCAGCACAGGGGCAACTAATGAAAAACTGTTTTTT. Protein product: CASSTGATNEKLFF.

Points on this clone: Other DNA sequences in the same sample also yield this CDR3. V usage is TRBV27 and J usage is TRBJ2-7, with TRBD2 identical over 8 bases. The V and J ends lost 0 bases and 0 bases, in that order; junction bases with no gene match: 4. Germline CDR1 is MNHEY and CDR2 is SMNVEV (reference sequence). This CDR3 contains 16 residues. The CDR3 spells CASSLSHSGSSYEQYF. The CDR3 DNA follows: TGTGCCAGCAGTTTATCCCACAGCGGGAGCTCCTACGAGCAGTACTTC.

V usage is TRBV28 and J usage is TRBJ2-5, with TRBD2 matching 10 bases. The CDR3 contains 15 residues. The V gene's germline CDR1 is MDHEN and CDR2 SYDVKM. V gave up 5 bases and J gave up 4 bases; unmatched junction bases: 7. CDR3 nucleotides: TGTGCCAGCAGTCTCCAGCGGGAGGGCCGAGAGACCCAGTACTTC. Translated, it gives CASSLQREGRETQYF.

The chain links TRBV27 to TRBJ2-7; D perhaps matches TRBD1 (5 bases). The germline V gene has CDR1 MNHEY and CDR2 SMNVEV (reference sequence). CDR3 length: 15 residues. The ends were cut back, 6 bases at V and 2 bases at J, with 17 bases in the middle. The chain's CDR3 is CASSFLTDTAYEQYF. The CDR3 bases are TGTGCCAGCAGCTTTTTAACGGACACGGCCTACGAGCAGTACTTC.

The chain has TRBV27 and TRBJ1-4, with D hard to call. Deletions cut 8 bases from V and 4 bases from J, with 8 bases between. Germline-derived CDR1 and CDR2 are MNHEY and SMNVEV (reference sequence). The CDR3 length is 12 residues. The CDR3 coding sequence is TGTGCCAGCCGTTCGGTTAATGAAAAACTGTTTTTT. Protein: CASRSVNEKLFF.

The V and J genes are TRBV9 and TRBJ2-6; the D is unclear. This CDR3 contains 16 residues. V lost 3 bases and J lost 2, with 12 bases in between. The germline CDR1 and CDR2 sequences are SGDLS and YYNGEE. The CDR3 bases are TGTGCCAGCAGCGCCCCCGGGTCGACTGGGGCCAACGTCCTGACTTTC. Amino acids: CASSAPGSTGANVLTF.

This rearrangement joins TRBV4-2 to TRBJ1-1, with D uncertain. Germline V gene sequence: CDR1 LGHNA, CDR2 YNFKEQ. V lost 5 bases to trimming and J lost 6 bases, with 7 bases between them. This CDR3 is built from 11 residues. CDR3 DNA sequence: TGTGCCAGCAGCTCGGTCGCTGAAGCTTTCTTT. Its translation is CASSSVAEAFF.